A selection of T cell receptor beta chains follows, all from one sample in a study of blood T cells in healthy people across ages. TCRdb passed the 5' RACE reads through MiXCR, listing each CDR3 protein once. The sample has 700,000 to 850,000 distinct CDR3 sequences; 36% are singletons. The sample consisted of blood. These receptors were obtained from a man aged 18 to 30 in good health. CDR3s include the opening cysteine and the closing phenylalanine or tryptophan. The D gene is left open where the match is weak. Part of the rows lack a size; the others show once, few, many or a class for expanded clones.

V gene	J gene	clone size	D gene	CDR3 protein	CDR3 DNA
TRBV7-6	TRBJ2-1	few	TRBD2	CAGSLLGGGSYNEQFF	TGTGCCGGCAGCTTATTGGGGGGGGGATCCTACAATGAGCAGTTCTTC
TRBV6-4	TRBJ2-5	once	.	CASSTDGKETQYF	TGTGCCAGCAGTACGGACGGAAAAGAGACCCAGTACTTC
TRBV7-9	TRBJ2-1	few	TRBD2	CASSSIAGAPLYEQFF	TGTGCCAGCAGCTCGATAGCGGGGGCCCCCTTATATGAGCAGTTCTTC
TRBV29-1	TRBJ2-3	many	.	CSVEKGDTQYF	TGCAGCGTTGAAAAGGGAGATACGCAGTATTTT
TRBV20-1	TRBJ1-2	many	.	CSATHGGLVYGYTF	TGCAGTGCGACGCACGGAGGGCTCGTCTATGGCTACACCTTC
TRBV6-5	TRBJ1-1	.	.	CASSYLGGPNTEAFF	TGTGCCAGCAGTTACCTGGGGGGACCGAACACTGAAGCTTTCTTT
TRBV4-1	TRBJ1-3	.	.	CASSQAGPFSGNTIYF	TGCGCCAGCAGCCAAGCCGGACCTTTCTCTGGAAACACCATATATTTT
TRBV7-2	TRBJ2-7	.	TRBD2	CASSLGGLAGRVGEQYF	TGTGCCAGCAGCTTAGGGGGACTAGCGGGCCGAGTAGGTGAGCAGTACTTC
TRBV10-3	TRBJ2-7	.	.	CAILSYETHEQYF	TGTGCCATTTTGTCATATGAGACGCATGAGCAGTACTTC
TRBV4-1	TRBJ1-2	many	.	CASSQAPKAAGYTF	TGCGCCAGCAGCCAAGCCCCGAAAGCGGCGGGCTACACCTTC
TRBV29-1	TRBJ2-5	.	.	CSASTAVEETQYF	TGCAGCGCCTCGACAGCTGTCGAAGAGACCCAGTACTTC
TRBV20-1	TRBJ2-2	few	.	CSARVFVGENTGELFF	TGCAGTGCTAGAGTATTCGTTGGCGAGAACACCGGGGAGCTGTTTTTT
TRBV7-8	TRBJ1-6	.	.	CASSLDGGAFSSYNSPLHF	TGTGCCAGCAGCTTAGACGGCGGGGCGTTTAGCTCCTATAATTCACCCCTCCACTTT
TRBV12-3/TRBV12-4	TRBJ2-1	many	.	CASSFETAYNEQFF	TGTGCCAGCAGTTTTGAGACAGCCTACAATGAGCAGTTCTTC
TRBV7-2	TRBJ2-1	once	.	CASSPEPFNTEQFF	TGTGCCAGCAGCCCCGAACCCTTTAATACTGAGCAGTTCTTC
TRBV25-1	TRBJ2-2	few	.	CASRTGNTGELFF	TGTGCCAGCAGAACGGGGAACACCGGGGAGCTGTTTTTT
TRBV30	TRBJ2-2	.	.	CAWNYETSAGELFF	TGTGCCTGGAACTACGAGACCTCCGCCGGGGAGCTGTTTTTT
TRBV3-1	TRBJ1-2	.	TRBD1	CASSQSQGYYGYTF	TGTGCCAGCAGCCAGTCACAGGGGTACTATGGCTACACCTTC
TRBV4-2	TRBJ2-5	.	TRBD2	CASSPRTSGLQETQYF	TGTGCCAGCAGCCCCAGGACTAGCGGACTCCAAGAGACCCAGTACTTC
TRBV24-1	TRBJ1-5	.	TRBD1	CATSGVGAGGFQPQHF	TGTGCCACCAGTGGCGTCGGGGCAGGGGGATTTCAGCCCCAGCATTTT